This T cell receptor beta chain came from a study of blood T cell repertoires in COVID-19. Study details: Collection of acute and convalescent COVID-19 samples took place in the United States, Italy and Spain. Nucleic acid was either cDNA or gDNA, and it came from T cells, B-cell-depleted T cells, or PBMCs.

CDR1 and CDR2 (germline): LGHDT, YNNKEL (reference sequence). V was shortened by 4 bases and J by 3 bases, with 10 bases between the two germline ends. CDR3 length: 14 amino acids. As originally analysed: Nucleated cell number was recorded as an estimate derived from reference gene primer amplification. The method was immunoSEQ multiplex PCR; TCRdb's version includes in-frame clones alone and lacks a portion of them. V, J and clone size derive from that table, while D and trimming were established from the DNA sequence. The data show around 310,000 clones, with roughly 90% seen just once and under 15% held by the top ten.

Sequences were obtained from peripheral blood. The chain links TRBV3-1 (or the pseudogene TRBV3-2) to TRBJ1-3; D gene unclear. This TCR came from a woman aged 55-70 years with acute or convalescent COVID-19. The CDR3 loop is CASSPGGNGNTIYF. Written as DNA, the CDR3 is TGTGCCAGCAGCCCCGGAGGGAATGGAAACACCATATATTTT.